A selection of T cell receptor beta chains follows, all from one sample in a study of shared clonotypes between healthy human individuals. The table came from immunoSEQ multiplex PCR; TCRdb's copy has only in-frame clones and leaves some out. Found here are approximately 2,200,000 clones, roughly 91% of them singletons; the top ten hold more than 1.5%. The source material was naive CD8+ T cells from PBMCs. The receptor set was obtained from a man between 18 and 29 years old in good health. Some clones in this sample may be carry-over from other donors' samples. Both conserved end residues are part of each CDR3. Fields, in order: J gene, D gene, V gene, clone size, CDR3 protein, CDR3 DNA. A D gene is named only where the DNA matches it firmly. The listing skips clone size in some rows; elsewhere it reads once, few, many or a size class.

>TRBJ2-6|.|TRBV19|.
CASIAGLYSGANVLTF
TGTGCCAGTATAGCAGGGCTCTACTCTGGGGCCAACGTCCTGACTTTC
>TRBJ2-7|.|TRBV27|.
CASSLLRSQYEQYF
TGTGCCAGCAGTTTATTGAGGTCCCAGTACGAGCAGTACTTC
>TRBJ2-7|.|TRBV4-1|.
CASSQNYGLRGEQYF
TGCGCCAGCAGCCAAAACTACGGGTTACGAGGGGAGCAGTACTTC
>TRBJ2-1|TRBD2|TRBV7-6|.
CASSWVAGPYNEQFF
TGTGCCAGCAGCTGGGTAGCGGGGCCCTACAATGAGCAGTTCTTC
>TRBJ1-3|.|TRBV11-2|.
CASSQTGPGNTIYF
TGTGCCAGCAGTCAGACGGGGCCTGGAAACACCATATATTTT
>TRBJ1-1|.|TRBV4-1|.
CASSQEVQGRASNTEAFF
TGCGCCAGCAGCCAAGAGGTCCAGGGACGGGCATCGAACACTGAAGCTTTCTTT
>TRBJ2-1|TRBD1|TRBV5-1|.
CASSLDGRGLNNEQFF
TGCGCCAGCAGCTTGGACGGCAGGGGGCTTAACAATGAGCAGTTCTTC
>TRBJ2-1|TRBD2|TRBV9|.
CASSVVGGGNNEQFF
TGTGCCAGCAGCGTAGTCGGCGGGGGTAACAATGAGCAGTTCTTC
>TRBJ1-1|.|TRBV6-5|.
CASSLRPQAYTEAFF
TGTGCCAGCAGCCTACGCCCACAAGCGTACACTGAAGCTTTCTTT
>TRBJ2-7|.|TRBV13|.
CASTTTGLVYEQYF
TGTGCCAGCACCACCACCGGACTCGTCTACGAGCAGTACTTC
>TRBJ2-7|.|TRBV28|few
CASSPRVYEQYF
TGTGCCAGCAGTCCCAGGGTTTACGAGCAGTACTTC
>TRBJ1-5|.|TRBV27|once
CASSSGLGNQPQHF
TGTGCCAGCAGTTCGGGTCTCGGCAATCAGCCCCAGCATTTT
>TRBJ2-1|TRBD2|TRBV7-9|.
CASSLVAGGTSSYNEQFF
TGTGCCAGCAGCTTAGTAGCGGGGGGAACCAGCTCCTACAATGAGCAGTTCTTC
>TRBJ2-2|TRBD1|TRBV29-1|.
CAGQGYTGELFF
TGCGCCGGACAGGGGTACACCGGGGAGCTGTTTTTT
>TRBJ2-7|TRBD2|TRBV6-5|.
CASRILADSYEQYF
TGTGCCAGCAGGATACTAGCGGACTCCTACGAGCAGTACTTC
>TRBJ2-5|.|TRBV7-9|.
CASSLDLTHQETQYF
TGTGCCAGCAGCTTAGATCTCACTCACCAAGAGACCCAGTACTTC
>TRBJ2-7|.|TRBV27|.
CASSSPLDRDRPHEQYF
TGTGCCAGCAGTTCCCCCCTGGACCGTGATCGTCCCCACGAGCAGTACTTC
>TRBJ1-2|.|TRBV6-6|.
CASIGDPYGYTF
TGTGCCAGCATAGGGGACCCCTATGGCTACACCTTC
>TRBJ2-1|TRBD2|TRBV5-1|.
CASSFSARDYHNEQFF
TGCGCCAGCAGCTTTTCGGCCAGGGACTACCACAATGAGCAGTTCTTC
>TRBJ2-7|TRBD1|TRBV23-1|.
CASSQYDRGLIYEQYF
TGCGCCAGCAGTCAATATGACAGGGGGTTAATCTACGAGCAGTACTTC
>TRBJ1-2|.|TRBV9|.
CASSVGAGGLGYTF
TGTGCCAGCAGCGTAGGGGCGGGAGGGCTTGGCTACACCTTC
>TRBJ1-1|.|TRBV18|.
CASSLSTGTLNTEAFF
TGTGCCAGCTCACTCTCGACCGGGACCTTGAACACTGAAGCTTTCTTT
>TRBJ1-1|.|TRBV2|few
CASSRMNTEAFF
TGTGCCAGCAGTCGGATGAACACTGAAGCTTTCTTT
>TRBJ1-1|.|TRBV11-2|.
CANSSLQGMETEAFF
TGTGCCAACAGCTCGCTTCAGGGGATGGAGACTGAAGCTTTCTTT
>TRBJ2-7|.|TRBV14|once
CASSQQGGSYEQYF
TGTGCCAGCAGCCAACAAGGGGGCTCCTACGAGCAGTACTTC
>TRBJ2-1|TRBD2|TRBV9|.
CASSVGTSGSNEQFF
TGTGCCAGCAGCGTAGGGACTAGCGGAAGCAATGAGCAGTTCTTC
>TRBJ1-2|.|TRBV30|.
CAWSVSQETDFNYGYTF
TGTGCCTGGAGTGTAAGTCAAGAGACAGATTTTAACTATGGCTACACCTTC
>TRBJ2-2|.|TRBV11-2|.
CASTRGGLSGELFF
TGTGCCAGCACCCGAGGGGGTTTGTCCGGGGAGCTGTTTTTT
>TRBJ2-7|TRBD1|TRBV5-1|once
CASSLTGVSYEQYF
TGCGCCAGCAGCCTCACAGGGGTCTCCTACGAGCAGTACTTC
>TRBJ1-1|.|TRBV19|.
CASSIGLGTMNTEAFF
TGTGCCAGTAGTATCGGACTAGGGACCATGAACACTGAAGCTTTCTTT
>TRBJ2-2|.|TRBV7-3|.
CASSLSNTGELFF
TGTGCCAGCAGCTTATCAAACACCGGGGAGCTGTTTTTT
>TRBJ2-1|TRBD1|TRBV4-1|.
CASSQRGTGALSEFF
TGCGCCAGCAGCCAAAGAGGGACAGGGGCCCTGTCGGAGTTCTTC
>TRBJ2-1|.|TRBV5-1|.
CASSQMGNRRYNEQFF
TGCGCCAGCAGCCAAATGGGCAACAGAAGATACAATGAGCAGTTCTTC
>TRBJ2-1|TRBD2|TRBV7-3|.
CASSQSTSARPYNEQFF
TGTGCCAGCAGTCAATCGACTAGCGCTCGCCCCTACAATGAGCAGTTCTTC
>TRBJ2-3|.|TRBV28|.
CASSLGPPGLASTDTQYF
TGTGCCAGCAGTTTAGGGCCCCCGGGACTGGCGAGCACAGATACGCAGTATTTT
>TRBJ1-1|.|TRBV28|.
CASSIGNTEAFF
TGTGCCAGCAGTATAGGGAACACTGAAGCTTTCTTT
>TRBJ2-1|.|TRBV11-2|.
CASSHNRDFLYNEQFF
TGTGCCAGCAGTCACAATCGGGACTTCCTTTACAATGAGCAGTTCTTC
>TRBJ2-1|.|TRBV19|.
CASSSTPMQQFF
TGTGCCAGTAGCTCAACCCCTATGCAGCAGTTCTTC
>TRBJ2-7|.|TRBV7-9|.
CASSLAAGSTGRYEQYF
TGTGCCAGCAGCTTAGCCGCCGGGTCGACTGGTAGGTACGAGCAGTACTTC
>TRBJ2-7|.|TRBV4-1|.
CASSHQFPGVYEQYF
TGCGCCAGCAGCCATCAATTCCCCGGCGTCTACGAGCAGTACTTC
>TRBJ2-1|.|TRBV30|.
CAWNWGSGEQFF
TGTGCCTGGAACTGGGGGAGCGGTGAGCAGTTCTTC
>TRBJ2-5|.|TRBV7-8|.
CASSAPPETQYF
TGTGCCAGCAGTGCACCCCCGGAGACCCAGTACTTC